The 4 T cell receptor beta chains below were found in one sample sequenced in a study of shared clonotypes between healthy human individuals. Some clones are missing from TCRdb's copy, which holds only in-frame ones; the method was immunoSEQ multiplex PCR. The sample includes some 1.4 million clones, around 95% of them seen just once. The sequencing input was naive CD4+ T cells sorted from blood. Described subset: CD45RA+ positively selected. The receptor set was obtained from a man aged 25 to 40 in good health.

This chain joins TRBV7-9 and TRBJ1-4, with D possibly TRBD1 on 5 matching bases. Germline CDR1 reads SEHNR; CDR2 reads FQNEAQ (reference sequence). Trimming removed 5 bases at V and 6 bases at J, with 16 bases between. CDR3 length: 15 residues. DNA of the CDR3: TGTGCCAGCAGCCCACCGGGACCCGTGGATGAAAAACTGTTTTTT. The encoded protein is CASSPPGPVDEKLFF.

The gene calls are TRBV10-3 and TRBJ2-3; no definite D call. V was shortened by 6 bases and J by 3 bases, with 4 bases between the two germline ends. The CDR3 spans 11 residues. The germline V gene has CDR1 ENHRY and CDR2 SYGVKD. CDR3 coding DNA: TGTGCCATCAGAGTAACAGATACGCAGTATTTT. Residues: CAIRVTDTQYF.

The V and J genes are TRBV15 and TRBJ2-3, with TRBD2 identical over 15 bases. Germline V gene lookup returns CDR1 LNHNV and CDR2 YYDKDF (reference sequence). CDR3 length equals 16 residues. The trim removed 5 bases at V and 5 bases at J, leaving 5 bases unmatched. The CDR3 here is CATSPGLAGGEDTQYF. CDR3 DNA: TGTGCCACCAGCCCCGGACTAGCGGGAGGGGAAGATACGCAGTATTTT.

The gene calls are TRBV28 and TRBJ1-2; D gene unclear. CDR1 and CDR2 (germline): MDHEN, SYDVKM. The CDR3 sequence is 13 residues long. V shed 6 bases and J shed 0 bases, with 8 bases lying between them. DNA of the CDR3: TGTGCCAGCAGCCACCGCTCTAACTATGGCTACACCTTC. Its translation: CASSHRSNYGYTF.